The clone carrying this TCR beta chain was found a few times. The antigen is undetermined. The sample belongs to a study of T-cell reconstitution after alpha-beta-depleted transplantation in children. Study results and caveats: Several patients had high TCRbeta diversity at day 60; it came from surviving recipient T cells and thymic progenitors. In patients about two months after transplant, alpha-beta T cells reportedly arose from several hundred expanded graft clones. T-cell counts and diversity were attributed mostly to newly produced T cells one year after transplant.

The CDR3 has 17 residues. Germline V gene data show CDR1 as SGHRS and CDR2 as YFSETQ. V trimming: 4 bases; J trimming: 3 bases; junction bases outside the gene matches: 15. For TCRbeta, the library was prepared with unique molecular identifiers. TCRdb re-called the PCR reads through MiXCR, storing one row per CDR3 protein. The data hold 250,000 to 300,000 distinct CDR3 sequences, with roughly 7.8% observed a single time. The material was peripheral blood, obtained 360 days after TCRalphabeta/CD19-depleted stem cell transplant. V usage is TRBV5-1 and J usage is TRBJ2-7; the match to TRBD2 covers 8 bases. The TCR sequence derives from a female patient aged 2-15 years who had a stem cell transplant for Fanconi anemia, so the T cells may come from the graft donor. CDR3 coding DNA: TGCGCCAGCAGCCCCTTTCTGCGGGGGGAAACCCTCTACGAGCAGTACTTC. Translated: CASSPFLRGETLYEQYF. Looking up the rest from reference TRBV5-1 and TRBJ2-7 gives the full variable domain: KAGVTQTPRYLIKTRGQQVTLSCSPISGHRSVSWYQQTPGQGLQFLFEYFSETQRNKGNFPGRFSGRQFSNSRSEMNVSTLELGDSALYLCASSPFLRGETLYEQYFGPGTRLTVT.